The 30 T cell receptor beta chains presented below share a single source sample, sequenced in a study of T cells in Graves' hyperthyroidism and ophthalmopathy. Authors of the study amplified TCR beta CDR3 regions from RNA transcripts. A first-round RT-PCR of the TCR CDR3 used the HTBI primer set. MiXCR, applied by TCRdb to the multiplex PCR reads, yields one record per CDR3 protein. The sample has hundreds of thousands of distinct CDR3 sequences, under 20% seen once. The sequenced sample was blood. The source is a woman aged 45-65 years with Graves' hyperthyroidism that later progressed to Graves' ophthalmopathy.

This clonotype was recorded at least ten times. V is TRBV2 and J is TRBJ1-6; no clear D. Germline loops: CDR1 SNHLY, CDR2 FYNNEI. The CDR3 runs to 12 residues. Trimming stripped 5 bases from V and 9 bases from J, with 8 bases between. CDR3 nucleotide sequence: TGTGCCAGCAGTCCCCAGAGTTCACCCCTCCACTTT. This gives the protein CASSPQSSPLHF.

The CDR3 region is CASSYGGQGAEAFF. Here the CDR3 DNA reads TGCGCCAGCAGCTACGGGGGACAGGGTGCTGAAGCTTTCTTT. This chain uses TRBV5-1 with TRBJ1-1, with 9 bases fitting TRBD1. This CDR3 has 14 residues. Germline-derived CDR1 and CDR2 are SGHRS and YFSETQ. With V trimmed by 3 bases and J by 6 bases, 6 bases remained unmatched.

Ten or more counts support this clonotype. The CDR3 region has the DNA TGTGCCAGCAGCTTAGGGCAAAGATATGGCTACACCTTC. Its translation is CASSLGQRYGYTF. V and J are TRBV7-3 and TRBJ1-2; D uncertain. CDR3 size: 13 residues. The V gene's germline CDR1 is SGHTA and CDR2 FQGTGA. V dropped 2 bases and J dropped 5 bases, with 9 bases sitting between them.

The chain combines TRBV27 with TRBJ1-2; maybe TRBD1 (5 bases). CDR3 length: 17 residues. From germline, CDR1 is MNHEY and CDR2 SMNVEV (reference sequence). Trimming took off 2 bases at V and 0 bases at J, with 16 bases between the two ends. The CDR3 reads CASSLPAGREANYGYTF. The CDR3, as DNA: TGTGCCAGCAGTTTACCAGCAGGGAGAGAGGCTAACTATGGCTACACCTTC.

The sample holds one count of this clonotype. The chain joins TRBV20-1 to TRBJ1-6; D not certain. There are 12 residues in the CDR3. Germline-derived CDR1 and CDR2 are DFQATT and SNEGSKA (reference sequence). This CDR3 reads CSPGRGNSPLHF. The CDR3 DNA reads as TGCAGCCCCGGACGGGGAAATTCACCCCTCCACTTT.

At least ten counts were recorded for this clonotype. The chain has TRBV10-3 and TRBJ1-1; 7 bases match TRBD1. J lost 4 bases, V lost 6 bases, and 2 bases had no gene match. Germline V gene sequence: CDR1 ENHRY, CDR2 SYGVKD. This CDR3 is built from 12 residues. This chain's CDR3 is CAISRQGTEAFF. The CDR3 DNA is TGTGCCATCAGCCGACAGGGCACTGAAGCTTTCTTT.

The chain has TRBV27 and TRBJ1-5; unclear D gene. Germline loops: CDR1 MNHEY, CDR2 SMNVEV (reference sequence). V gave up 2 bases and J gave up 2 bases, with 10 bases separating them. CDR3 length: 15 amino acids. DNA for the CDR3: TGTGCCAGCAGTTTAGGTGCATTGGGCAATCAGCCCCAGCATTTT. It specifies CASSLGALGNQPQHF.

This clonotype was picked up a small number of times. The CDR3 protein is CASRPRTGLDSPLHF. The CDR3 DNA follows: TGTGCCAGTCGGCCTAGGACAGGGTTAGATTCACCCCTCCACTTT. This chain links TRBV2 with TRBJ1-6, with 8 bases identical to TRBD1. Germline-derived CDR1 and CDR2 are SNHLY and FYNNEI. The V segment lost 9 bases and the J segment 8 bases; nucleotides outside the gene matches: 12. The CDR3 spans 15 residues.

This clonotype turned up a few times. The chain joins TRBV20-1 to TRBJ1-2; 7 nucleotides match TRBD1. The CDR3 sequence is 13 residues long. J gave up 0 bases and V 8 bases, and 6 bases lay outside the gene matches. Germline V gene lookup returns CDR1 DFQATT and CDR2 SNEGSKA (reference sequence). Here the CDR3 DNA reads TGCAGTCCGGGACAGTCCGCTAACTATGGCTACACCTTC. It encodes CSPGQSANYGYTF.

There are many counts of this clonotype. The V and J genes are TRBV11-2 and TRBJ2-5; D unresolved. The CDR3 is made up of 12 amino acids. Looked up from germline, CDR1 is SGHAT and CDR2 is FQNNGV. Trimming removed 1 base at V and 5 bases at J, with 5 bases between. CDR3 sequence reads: CASSLASETQYF. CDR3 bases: TGTGCCAGCAGCTTAGCGTCGGAGACCCAGTACTTC. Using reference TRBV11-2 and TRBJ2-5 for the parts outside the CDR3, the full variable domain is EAGVAQSPRYKIIEKRQSVAFWCNPISGHATLYWYQQILGQGPKLLIQFQNNGVVDDSQLPKDRFSAERLKGVDSTLKIQPAKLEDSAVYLCASSLASETQYFGPGTRLLVL.

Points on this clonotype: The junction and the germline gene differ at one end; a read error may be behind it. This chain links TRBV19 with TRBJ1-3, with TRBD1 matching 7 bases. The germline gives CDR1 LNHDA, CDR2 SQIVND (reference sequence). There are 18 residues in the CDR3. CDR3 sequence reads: CASSIARWTGLSGDTIYF. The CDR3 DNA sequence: TGTGCCAGTAGTATCGCTAGATGGACAGGACTCTCTGGAGACACCATATATTTT. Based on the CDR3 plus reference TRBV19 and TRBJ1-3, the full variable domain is DGGITQSPKYLFRKEGQNVTLSCEQNLNHDAMYWYRQDPGQGLRLIYYSQIVNDFQKGDIAEGYSVSREKKESFPLTVTSAQKNPTAFYLCASSIARWTGLSGDTIYFGEGSWLTVV.

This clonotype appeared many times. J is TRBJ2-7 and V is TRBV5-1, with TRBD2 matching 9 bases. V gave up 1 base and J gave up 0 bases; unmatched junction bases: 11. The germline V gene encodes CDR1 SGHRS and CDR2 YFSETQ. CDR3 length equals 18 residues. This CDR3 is CASSLSLRPSGDSYEQYF. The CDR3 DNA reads TGCGCCAGCAGCTTGTCATTACGGCCTAGCGGGGACTCCTACGAGCAGTACTTC. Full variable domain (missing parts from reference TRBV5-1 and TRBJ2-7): KAGVTQTPRYLIKTRGQQVTLSCSPISGHRSVSWYQQTPGQGLQFLFEYFSETQRNKGNFPGRFSGRQFSNSRSEMNVSTLELGDSALYLCASSLSLRPSGDSYEQYFGPGTRLTVT.

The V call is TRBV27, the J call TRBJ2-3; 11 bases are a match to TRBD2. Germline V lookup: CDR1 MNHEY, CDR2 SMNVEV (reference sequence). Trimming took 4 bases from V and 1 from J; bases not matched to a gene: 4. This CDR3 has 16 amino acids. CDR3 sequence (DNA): TGTGCCAGCAGTTCCACGACTAGCGGGGGCACAGATACGCAGTATTTT. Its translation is CASSSTTSGGTDTQYF.

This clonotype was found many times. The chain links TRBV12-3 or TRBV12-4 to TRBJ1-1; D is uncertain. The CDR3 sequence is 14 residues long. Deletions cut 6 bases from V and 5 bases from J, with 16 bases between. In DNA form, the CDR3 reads TGTGCCAGCAGGGGGTTTCTAGGAAAGACTGAAGCTTTCTTT. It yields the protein CASRGFLGKTEAFF.

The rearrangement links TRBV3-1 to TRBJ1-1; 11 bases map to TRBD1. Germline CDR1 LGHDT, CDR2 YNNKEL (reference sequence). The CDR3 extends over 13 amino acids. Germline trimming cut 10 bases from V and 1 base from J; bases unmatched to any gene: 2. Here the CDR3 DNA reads TGTGCCACGGACAGGGGGCGGAACACTGAAGCTTTCTTT. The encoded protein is CATDRGRNTEAFF.

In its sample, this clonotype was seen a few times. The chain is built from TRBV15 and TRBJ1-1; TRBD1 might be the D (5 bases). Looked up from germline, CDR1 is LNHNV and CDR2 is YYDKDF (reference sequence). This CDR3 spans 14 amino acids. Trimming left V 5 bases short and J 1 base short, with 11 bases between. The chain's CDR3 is CATSFTGRNTEAFF. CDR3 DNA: TGTGCCACCAGCTTTACGGGGCGGAACACTGAAGCTTTCTTT.

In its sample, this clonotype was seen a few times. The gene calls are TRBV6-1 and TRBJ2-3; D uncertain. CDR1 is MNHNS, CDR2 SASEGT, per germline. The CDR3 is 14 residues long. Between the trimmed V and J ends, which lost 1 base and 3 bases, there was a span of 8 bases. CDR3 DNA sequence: TGTGCCAGCAGTGAAGGGTCGAGGACAGATACGCAGTATTTT. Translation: CASSEGSRTDTQYF.

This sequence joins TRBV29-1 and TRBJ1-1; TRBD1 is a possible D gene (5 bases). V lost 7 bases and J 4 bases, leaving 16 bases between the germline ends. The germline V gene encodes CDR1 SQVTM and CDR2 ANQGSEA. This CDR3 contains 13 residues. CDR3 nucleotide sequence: TGCAGCGCTGAGCAGGGTTTCTCCACTGAAGCTTTCTTT. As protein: CSAEQGFSTEAFF.

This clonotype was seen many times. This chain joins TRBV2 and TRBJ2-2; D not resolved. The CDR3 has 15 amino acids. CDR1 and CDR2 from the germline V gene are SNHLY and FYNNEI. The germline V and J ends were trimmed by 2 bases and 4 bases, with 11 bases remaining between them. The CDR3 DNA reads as TGTGCCAGCAGTGAATACAGACAATTCACCGGGGAGCTGTTTTTT. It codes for CASSEYRQFTGELFF. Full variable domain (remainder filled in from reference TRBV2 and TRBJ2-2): EPEVTQTPSHQVTQMGQEVILRCVPISNHLYFYWYRQILGQKVEFLVSFYNNEISEKSEIFDDQFSVERPDGSNFTLKIRSTKLEDSAMYFCASSEYRQFTGELFFGEGSRLTVL.

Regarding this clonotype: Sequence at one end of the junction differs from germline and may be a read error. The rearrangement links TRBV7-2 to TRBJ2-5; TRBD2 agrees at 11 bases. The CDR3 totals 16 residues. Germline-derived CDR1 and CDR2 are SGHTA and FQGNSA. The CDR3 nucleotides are TGCGCCAGCAGCCCAGTAGCGGGGGGGGGTCAAGAGACCCAGTACTTC. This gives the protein CASSPVAGGGQETQYF.

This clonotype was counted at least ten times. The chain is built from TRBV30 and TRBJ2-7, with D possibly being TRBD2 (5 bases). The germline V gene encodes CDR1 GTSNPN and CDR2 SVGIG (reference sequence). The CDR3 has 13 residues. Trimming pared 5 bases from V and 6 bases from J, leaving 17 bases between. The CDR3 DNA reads TGTGCCTGGGAACAGAGGGCAGAGTCCGAGCAGTACTTC. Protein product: CAWEQRAESEQYF.

Here the CDR3 DNA reads TGTGCCAGCAGCCGTAGCGGGGTTGCCAAAAACATTCAGTACTTC. It translates to CASSRSGVAKNIQYF. The J gene is TRBJ2-4, the V gene TRBV6-2 or TRBV6-3, with 8 bases aligning to TRBD2. Germline CDR1 and CDR2: MNHEY and SVGEGT. The CDR3 runs 15 residues. The V segment lost 6 bases and the J segment 1 base; nucleotides outside the gene matches: 5.

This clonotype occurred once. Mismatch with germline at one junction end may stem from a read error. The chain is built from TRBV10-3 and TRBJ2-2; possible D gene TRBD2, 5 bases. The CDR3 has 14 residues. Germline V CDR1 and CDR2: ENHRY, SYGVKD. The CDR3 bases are TGTGCCATCAGCTCCGACTGGCCCACCGGGGAGCTGTCTTTT. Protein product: CAISSDWPTGELSF.

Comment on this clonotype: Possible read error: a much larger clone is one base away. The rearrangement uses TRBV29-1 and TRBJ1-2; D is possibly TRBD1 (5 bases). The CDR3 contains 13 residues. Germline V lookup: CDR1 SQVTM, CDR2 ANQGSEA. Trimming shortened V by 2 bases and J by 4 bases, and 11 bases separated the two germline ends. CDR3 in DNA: TGCAGCGTTGAATCGGCAGGGAGCTATGGCTACACCTTC. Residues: CSVESAGSYGYTF.

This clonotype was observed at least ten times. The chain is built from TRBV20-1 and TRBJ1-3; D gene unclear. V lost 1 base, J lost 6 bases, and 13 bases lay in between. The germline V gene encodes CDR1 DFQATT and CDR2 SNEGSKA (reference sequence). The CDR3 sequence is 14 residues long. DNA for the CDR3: TGCAGTGCTAGAGGTGGTTCCACAATAAACACCATATATTTT. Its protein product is CSARGGSTINTIYF.

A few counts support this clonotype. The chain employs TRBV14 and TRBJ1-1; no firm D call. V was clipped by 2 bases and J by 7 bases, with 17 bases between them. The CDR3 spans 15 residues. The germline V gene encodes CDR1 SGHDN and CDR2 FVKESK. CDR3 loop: CASSQPSPAVREAFF. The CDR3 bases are TGTGCCAGCAGCCAACCCTCCCCCGCTGTCCGTGAAGCTTTCTTT.

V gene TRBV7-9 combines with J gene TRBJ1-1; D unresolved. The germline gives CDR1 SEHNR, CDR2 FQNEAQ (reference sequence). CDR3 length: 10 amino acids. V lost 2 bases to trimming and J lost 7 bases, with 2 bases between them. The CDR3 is CASSLFEAFF. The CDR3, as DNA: TGTGCCAGCAGCTTATTTGAAGCTTTCTTT.

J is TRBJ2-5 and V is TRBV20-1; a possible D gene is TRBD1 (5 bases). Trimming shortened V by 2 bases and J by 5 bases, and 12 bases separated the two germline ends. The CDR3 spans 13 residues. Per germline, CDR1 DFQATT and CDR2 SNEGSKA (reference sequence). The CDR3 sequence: CSARWGAQETQYF. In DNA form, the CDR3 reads TGCAGTGCTAGATGGGGCGCCCAGGAGACCCAGTACTTC.

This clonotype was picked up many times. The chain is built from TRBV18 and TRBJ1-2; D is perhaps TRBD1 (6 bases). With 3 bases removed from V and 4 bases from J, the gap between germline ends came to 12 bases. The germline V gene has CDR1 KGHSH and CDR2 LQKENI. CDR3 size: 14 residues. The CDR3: CASSPGQNTYGYTF. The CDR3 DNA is TGTGCCAGCTCACCCGGACAGAATACCTATGGCTACACCTTC.

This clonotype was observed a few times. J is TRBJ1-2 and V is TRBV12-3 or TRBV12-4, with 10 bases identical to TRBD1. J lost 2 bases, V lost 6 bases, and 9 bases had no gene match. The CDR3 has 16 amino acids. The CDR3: CASRVYPGQGNYGYTF. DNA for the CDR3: TGTGCCAGCAGGGTGTATCCGGGACAGGGGAACTATGGCTACACCTTC.